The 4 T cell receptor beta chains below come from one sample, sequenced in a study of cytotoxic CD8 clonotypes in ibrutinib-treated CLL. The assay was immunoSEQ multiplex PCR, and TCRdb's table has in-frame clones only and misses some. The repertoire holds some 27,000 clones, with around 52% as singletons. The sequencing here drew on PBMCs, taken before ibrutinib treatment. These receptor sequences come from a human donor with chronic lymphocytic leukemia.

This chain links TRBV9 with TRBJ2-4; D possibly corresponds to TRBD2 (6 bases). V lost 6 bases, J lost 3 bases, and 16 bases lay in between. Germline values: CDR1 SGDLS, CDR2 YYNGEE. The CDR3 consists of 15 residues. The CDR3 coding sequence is TGTGCCAGCAACCAAGGAGGGATGGACAAAAACATTCAGTACTTC. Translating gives CASNQGGMDKNIQYF.

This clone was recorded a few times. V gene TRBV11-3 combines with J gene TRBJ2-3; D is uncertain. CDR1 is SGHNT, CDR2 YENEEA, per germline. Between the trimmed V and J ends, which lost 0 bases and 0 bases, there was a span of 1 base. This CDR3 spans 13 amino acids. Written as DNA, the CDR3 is TGTGCCAGCAGCTTAGATAGCACAGATACGCAGTATTTT. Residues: CASSLDSTDTQYF. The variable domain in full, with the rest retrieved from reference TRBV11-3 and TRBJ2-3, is EAGVVQSPRYKIIEKKQPVAFWCNPISGHNTLYWYLQNLGQGPELLIRYENEEAVDDSQLPKDRFSAERLKGVDSTLKIQPAELGDSAVYLCASSLDSTDTQYFGPGTRLTVL.

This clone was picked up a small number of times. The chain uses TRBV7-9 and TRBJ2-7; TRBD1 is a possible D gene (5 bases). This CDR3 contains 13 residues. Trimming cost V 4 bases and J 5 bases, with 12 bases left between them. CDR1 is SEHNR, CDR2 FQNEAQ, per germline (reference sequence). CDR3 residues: CASSSIWGHEQYF. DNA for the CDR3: TGTGCCAGCAGCTCCATCTGGGGCCACGAGCAGTACTTC.

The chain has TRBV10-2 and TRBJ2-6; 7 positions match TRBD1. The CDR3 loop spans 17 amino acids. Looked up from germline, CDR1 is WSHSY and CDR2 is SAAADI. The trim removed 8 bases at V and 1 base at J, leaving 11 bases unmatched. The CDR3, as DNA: TGCGCCAGCCGTCTAGGGGGCCTTCCTTCTGGGGCCAACGTCCTGACTTTC. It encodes CASRLGGLPSGANVLTF.